Listed below are T cell receptor beta chains from one sample, sequenced in a study of blood T cell repertoires in COVID-19. Method: immunoSEQ multiplex PCR; TCRdb's copy keeps in-frame clones and lacks some. The sample includes approximately 450,000 clones, around 89% of them seen just once. Sequencing was carried out using PBMCs or T cells enriched from blood (not recorded which). The origin of the receptors is a man aged 30-40 years who had recovered from COVID-19. The CDR3 runs from the conserved cysteine through the conserved F or W. Each record gives: V gene, J gene, D gene, clone size, CDR3 protein, CDR3 DNA. The D gene is left open where the match is weak. Only part of the rows carry a size: once, few, many, or a class if the clone is expanded.

v_call: TRBV2
j_call: TRBJ2-1
d_call: TRBD2
clone_size: -
cdr3_aa: CASSEGVAGGIEQFF
cdr3_nt: TGTGCCAGCAGTGAAGGGGTAGCGGGAGGGATTGAGCAGTTCTTC

v_call: TRBV7-2
j_call: TRBJ2-3
d_call: -
clone_size: -
cdr3_aa: CASSLGLEPDTQYF
cdr3_nt: TGTGCCAGCAGCTTAGGACTAGAGCCAGATACGCAGTATTTT

v_call: TRBV27
j_call: TRBJ2-7
d_call: -
clone_size: -
cdr3_aa: CASSPRGVYEQYF
cdr3_nt: TGTGCCAGCAGCCCCCGCGGGGTGTACGAGCAGTACTTC

v_call: TRBV7-2
j_call: TRBJ1-2
d_call: -
clone_size: once
cdr3_aa: CASSFQGTNGYTF
cdr3_nt: TGTGCCAGCAGCTTCCAGGGGACTAATGGCTACACCTTC

v_call: TRBV29-1
j_call: TRBJ2-5
d_call: -
clone_size: -
cdr3_aa: CSVESGGETQYF
cdr3_nt: TGCAGCGTTGAATCAGGTGGAGAGACCCAGTACTTC

v_call: TRBV7-9
j_call: TRBJ2-1
d_call: TRBD1
clone_size: -
cdr3_aa: CASSLTTGVNEQFF
cdr3_nt: TGTGCCAGCAGCTTAACTACAGGGGTTAATGAGCAGTTCTTC

v_call: TRBV7-2
j_call: TRBJ2-3
d_call: TRBD1
clone_size: -
cdr3_aa: CASSPGGLDTDTQYF
cdr3_nt: TGTGCCAGCAGCCCAGGGGGCTTGGACACAGATACGCAGTATTTT

v_call: TRBV29-1
j_call: TRBJ2-2
d_call: TRBD1
clone_size: once
cdr3_aa: CSAQQGASGELFF
cdr3_nt: TGCAGCGCTCAACAGGGGGCATCCGGGGAGCTGTTTTTT

v_call: TRBV25-1
j_call: TRBJ2-1
d_call: TRBD2
clone_size: -
cdr3_aa: CASQREPAGMGEQFF
cdr3_nt: TGTGCCAGCCAGCGGGAACCGGCGGGGATGGGTGAGCAGTTCTTC

v_call: TRBV14
j_call: TRBJ2-1
d_call: -
clone_size: -
cdr3_aa: CASSPTPISYNEQFF
cdr3_nt: TGTGCCAGCAGCCCGACTCCAATCTCCTACAATGAGCAGTTCTTC

v_call: TRBV27
j_call: TRBJ1-2
d_call: -
clone_size: -
cdr3_aa: CASSGQGGVNYGYTF
cdr3_nt: TGTGCCAGCAGTGGTCAGGGAGGGGTTAACTATGGCTACACCTTC

v_call: TRBV24-1
j_call: TRBJ2-1
d_call: TRBD2
clone_size: -
cdr3_aa: CATSDFLGGASGHNEQFF
cdr3_nt: TGTGCCACCAGTGATTTTTTGGGGGGTGCTAGCGGTCACAATGAGCAGTTCTTC

v_call: TRBV28
j_call: TRBJ1-1
d_call: -
clone_size: -
cdr3_aa: CASSLRGSNTEAFF
cdr3_nt: TGTGCCAGCAGCCTTAGAGGGTCGAACACTGAAGCTTTCTTT

v_call: TRBV28
j_call: TRBJ1-1
d_call: TRBD1
clone_size: -
cdr3_aa: CASAKAHPGGISSEAFF
cdr3_nt: TGTGCCAGCGCTAAGGCCCACCCAGGGGGCATTTCTTCTGAAGCTTTCTTT

v_call: TRBV5-6
j_call: TRBJ1-1
d_call: TRBD1
clone_size: -
cdr3_aa: CASRMGQGLLGAFF
cdr3_nt: TGTGCCAGCAGAATGGGACAGGGACTGCTAGGGGCTTTCTTT

v_call: TRBV3-1/TRBV3-2
j_call: TRBJ1-2
d_call: -
clone_size: few
cdr3_aa: CASSQGTPNYGYTF
cdr3_nt: TGTGCCAGCAGCCAAGGCACACCGAACTATGGCTACACCTTC

v_call: TRBV27
j_call: TRBJ1-4
d_call: -
clone_size: -
cdr3_aa: CASSELGTTNEKLFF
cdr3_nt: TGTGCCAGCAGTGAGCTGGGCACGACTAATGAAAAACTGTTTTTT

v_call: TRBV5-1
j_call: TRBJ2-1
d_call: TRBD2
clone_size: -
cdr3_aa: CASRALAGTTYNEQFF
cdr3_nt: TGCGCCAGCAGGGCACTAGCGGGAACTACCTACAATGAGCAGTTCTTC

v_call: TRBV5-1
j_call: TRBJ2-7
d_call: -
clone_size: -
cdr3_aa: CARRPGKHYEQYF
cdr3_nt: TGCGCCAGACGCCCCGGGAAGCACTACGAGCAGTACTTC

v_call: TRBV7-2
j_call: TRBJ2-7
d_call: TRBD1
clone_size: -
cdr3_aa: CASRKSQGYEQYF
cdr3_nt: TGTGCCAGCAGAAAATCACAGGGGTACGAGCAGTACTTC

v_call: TRBV2
j_call: TRBJ2-7
d_call: TRBD1
clone_size: -
cdr3_aa: CASSEGTDSYEQYF
cdr3_nt: TGTGCCAGCAGTGAGGGGACAGACTCCTACGAGCAGTACTTC

v_call: TRBV12-3/TRBV12-4
j_call: TRBJ2-3
d_call: -
clone_size: -
cdr3_aa: CASSLDSADTQYF
cdr3_nt: TGTGCCAGCAGTTTAGACTCGGCAGATACGCAGTATTTT

v_call: TRBV5-1
j_call: TRBJ2-5
d_call: -
clone_size: -
cdr3_aa: CASSLAREETQYF
cdr3_nt: TGCGCCAGCAGCTTGGCCAGGGAAGAGACCCAGTACTTC

v_call: TRBV14
j_call: TRBJ1-5
d_call: -
clone_size: -
cdr3_aa: CASSQGGGLGQPQHF
cdr3_nt: TGTGCCAGCAGCCAAGGAGGTGGGTTAGGTCAGCCCCAGCATTTT

v_call: TRBV11-2
j_call: TRBJ2-3
d_call: -
clone_size: -
cdr3_aa: CASSLDPPYTQYF
cdr3_nt: TGTGCCAGCAGCTTAGATCCCCCATATACGCAGTATTTT

v_call: TRBV18
j_call: TRBJ2-7
d_call: TRBD2
clone_size: once
cdr3_aa: CASSPGLAEPSSSYEQYF
cdr3_nt: TGTGCCAGCTCACCGGGACTAGCGGAACCTTCGAGCTCCTACGAGCAGTACTTC

v_call: TRBV19
j_call: TRBJ2-1
d_call: TRBD2
clone_size: -
cdr3_aa: CASSRSSGVYNEQFF
cdr3_nt: TGTGCCAGTAGTCGGTCTAGCGGGGTCTACAATGAGCAGTTCTTC

v_call: TRBV5-8
j_call: TRBJ1-5
d_call: TRBD1
clone_size: -
cdr3_aa: CASSLKGQINQPQHF
cdr3_nt: TGTGCCAGCAGCTTGAAGGGACAGATCAATCAGCCCCAGCATTTT

v_call: TRBV29-1
j_call: TRBJ1-2
d_call: -
clone_size: -
cdr3_aa: CSVGEGDYGYTF
cdr3_nt: TGCAGCGTTGGGGAGGGAGACTATGGCTACACCTTC

v_call: TRBV12-5
j_call: TRBJ2-1
d_call: -
clone_size: -
cdr3_aa: CASALGAGEGFF
cdr3_nt: TGTGCTAGTGCCCTGGGGGCAGGGGAGGGGTTCTTC

v_call: TRBV6-5
j_call: TRBJ2-1
d_call: TRBD2
clone_size: once
cdr3_aa: CASSSSGEVFF
cdr3_nt: TGTGCCAGCAGCAGCAGCGGGGAGGTGTTCTTC

v_call: TRBV6-1
j_call: TRBJ2-7
d_call: -
clone_size: -
cdr3_aa: CASSESGSFGEQYF
cdr3_nt: TGTGCCAGCAGTGAAAGTGGGAGCTTCGGCGAGCAGTACTTC

v_call: TRBV29-1
j_call: TRBJ1-2
d_call: TRBD1
clone_size: -
cdr3_aa: CSVAGQGHGYTF
cdr3_nt: TGCAGCGTTGCCGGACAGGGCCATGGCTACACCTTC

v_call: TRBV5-1
j_call: TRBJ2-5
d_call: -
clone_size: -
cdr3_aa: CASSLAGVKQETQYF
cdr3_nt: TGCGCCAGCAGCTTGGCCGGTGTAAAACAAGAGACCCAGTACTTC

v_call: TRBV28
j_call: TRBJ1-6
d_call: -
clone_size: -
cdr3_aa: CASSPRSGKSYNSPLHF
cdr3_nt: TGTGCCAGCAGCCCACGTTCCGGGAAGTCCTATAATTCACCCCTCCACTTT

v_call: TRBV30
j_call: TRBJ2-3
d_call: -
clone_size: -
cdr3_aa: CAWSARNTRPSTDTQYF
cdr3_nt: TGTGCCTGGAGTGCCAGAAATACTAGACCTAGCACAGATACGCAGTATTTT

v_call: TRBV19
j_call: TRBJ2-3
d_call: -
clone_size: once
cdr3_aa: CASSSLETTDTQYF
cdr3_nt: TGTGCCAGCAGCTCGCTGGAGACCACAGATACGCAGTATTTT

v_call: TRBV19
j_call: TRBJ2-2
d_call: -
clone_size: once
cdr3_aa: CASSRGNTGELFF
cdr3_nt: TGTGCCAGTAGTCGGGGGAACACCGGGGAGCTGTTTTTT

v_call: TRBV29-1
j_call: TRBJ2-7
d_call: TRBD2
clone_size: -
cdr3_aa: CSVERQGGNEQYF
cdr3_nt: TGCAGCGTTGAGCGGCAGGGAGGGAACGAGCAGTACTTC

v_call: TRBV7-8
j_call: TRBJ1-5
d_call: TRBD1
clone_size: -
cdr3_aa: CASSREEQGEWEYSNQPQHF
cdr3_nt: TGTGCCAGCAGTCGGGAAGAACAGGGGGAGTGGGAATATAGCAATCAGCCCCAGCATTTT

v_call: TRBV10-3
j_call: TRBJ1-1
d_call: -
clone_size: -
cdr3_aa: CAIAGFGTEAFF
cdr3_nt: TGTGCCATCGCAGGGTTCGGCACTGAAGCTTTCTTT

v_call: TRBV9
j_call: TRBJ2-7
d_call: -
clone_size: -
cdr3_aa: CASSGRSYEQYF
cdr3_nt: TGTGCCAGCAGCGGTCGTAGCTACGAGCAGTACTTC

v_call: TRBV24-1
j_call: TRBJ2-6
d_call: TRBD1
clone_size: -
cdr3_aa: CATSDPGQGRTGANVLTF
cdr3_nt: TGTGCCACCAGTGACCCGGGACAGGGAAGAACTGGGGCCAACGTCCTGACTTTC